A single sample is the source of the 5 T cell receptor beta chains below, sequenced in a study of T cell responses to AZD1222 COVID-19 vaccine. Generated by immunoSEQ multiplex PCR, the TCRdb table keeps only in-frame clones and is missing some. Of some 110,000 clones in the sample, roughly nine tenths are singletons; the top ten hold over 1.5%. The sequenced sample was peripheral blood, obtained on day 0 of AZD1222 vaccination. The receptors were gathered from an adult in good health.

The chain couples TRBV12-3 or TRBV12-4 to TRBJ2-5; D is uncertain. The CDR3 totals 13 residues. The V gene lost 6 bases and the J gene lost 5 bases, with 13 bases spanning the gap. The CDR3 loop is CASRPNPDETQYF. CDR3 bases: TGTGCCAGCAGACCAAATCCGGATGAGACCCAGTACTTC.

This rearrangement joins TRBV5-1 to TRBJ1-3, with 8 positions matching TRBD1. V lost 4 bases to trimming and J lost 4 bases; unmatched junction nucleotides: 7. Germline V lookup: CDR1 SGHRS, CDR2 YFSETQ. CDR3 length: 15 residues. The CDR3 sequence is CASSLRGRAGNTIYF. CDR3 DNA: TGCGCCAGCAGCCTCAGGGGGCGAGCAGGAAACACCATATATTTT.

This clone was recorded once. V usage is TRBV6-6 and J usage is TRBJ1-2, with D maybe TRBD1 (5 bases). The V gene's germline CDR1 is MNHNY and CDR2 SVGAGI (reference sequence). The CDR3 spans 15 residues. The V end was cut by 2 bases, the J end by 4 bases, with 14 bases between. Here the CDR3 reads CASSYPGGEGYGYTF. CDR3 coding DNA: TGTGCCAGCAGTTACCCGGGAGGGGAAGGCTATGGCTACACCTTC.

The chain carries TRBV6-5 and TRBJ1-1, with 7 bases fitting TRBD1. V gave up 4 bases and J gave up 3 bases; unmatched junction bases: 11. The CDR3 runs 16 residues. Looked up from germline, CDR1 is MNHEY and CDR2 is SVGAGI. The CDR3 reads CASSSPPKGGYTEAFF. CDR3 DNA sequence: TGTGCCAGCAGTTCCCCCCCCAAAGGGGGCTACACTGAAGCTTTCTTT.

The chain combines TRBV7-3 with TRBJ2-3; D uncertain. The V gene lost 2 bases and the J gene lost 0 bases, with 9 bases spanning the gap. The germline V gene encodes CDR1 SGHTA and CDR2 FQGTGA. The CDR3 covers 15 residues. CDR3 sequence: CASSLWASSTDTQYF. In DNA, the CDR3 is TGTGCCAGCAGCTTATGGGCTTCTAGCACAGATACGCAGTATTTT. Based on the CDR3 plus reference TRBV7-3 and TRBJ2-3, the full variable domain is GAGVSQTPSNKVTEKGKYVELRCDPISGHTALYWYRQSLGQGPEFLIYFQGTGAADDSGLPNDRFFAVRPEGSVSTLKIQRTERGDSAVYLCASSLWASSTDTQYFGPGTRLTVL.